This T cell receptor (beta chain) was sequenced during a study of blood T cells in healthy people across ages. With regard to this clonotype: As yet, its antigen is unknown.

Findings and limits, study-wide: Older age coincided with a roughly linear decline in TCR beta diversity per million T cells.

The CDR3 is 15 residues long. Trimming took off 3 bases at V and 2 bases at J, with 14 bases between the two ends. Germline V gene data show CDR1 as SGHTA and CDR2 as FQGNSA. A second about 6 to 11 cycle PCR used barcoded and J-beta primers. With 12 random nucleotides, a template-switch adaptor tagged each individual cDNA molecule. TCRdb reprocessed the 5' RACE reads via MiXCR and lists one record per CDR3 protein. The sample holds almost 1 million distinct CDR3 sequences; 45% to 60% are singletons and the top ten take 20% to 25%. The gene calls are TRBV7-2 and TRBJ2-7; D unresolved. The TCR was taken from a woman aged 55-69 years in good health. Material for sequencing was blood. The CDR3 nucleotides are TGTGCCAGCAGCTTCTTCTCGGATCAGACCTACGAGCAGTACTTC. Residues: CASSFFSDQTYEQYF.